This is a list of T cell receptor beta chains from one sample in a study of blood T cell repertoires in COVID-19. Sequencing used immunoSEQ multiplex PCR; TCRdb keeps in-frame clones, though not all of them. The sample consists of hundreds of thousands of clones, 88% of them appearing once. The sequencing input was PBMCs or T cells enriched from blood (not recorded which). Source of these receptors: a woman in her sixties or seventies in a cohort exposed to, infected with or recovered from COVID-19 (not recorded which). CDR3s include the opening cysteine and the closing phenylalanine or tryptophan. The D gene is left open where the match is weak. A row's size may be missing; if present it is once, few, many or a size class.

NA	NA	TRBJ1-3	TRBV9	TGTGCCAGCAGCGTATCCTGGGGCAGGGTCCAAGGAAACACCATATATTTT	CASSVSWGRVQGNTIYF
NA	NA	TRBJ1-5	TRBV10-2	TGCGCCAGCAGCGCCACAGTTAGCAATCAGCCCCAGCATTTT	CASSATVSNQPQHF
NA	TRBD1	TRBJ1-6	TRBV28	TGTGCCAGCAGTACCTCGACCGGGACAGGGGCGACCGGAGCACCCCTCCACTTT	CASSTSTGTGATGAPLHF
NA	NA	TRBJ2-1	TRBV27	TGTGCCAGCAGTTCCGGGACTCCCCTATACAATGAGCAGTTCTTC	CASSSGTPLYNEQFF
NA	TRBD2	TRBJ2-3	TRBV7-3	TGTGCCAGCAGCCCTACTAGCGCGCACACAGATACGCAGTATTTT	CASSPTSAHTDTQYF
once	TRBD1	TRBJ1-1	TRBV5-1	TGCGCCAGCAACGCAGGGGGCGCGCCCACTGAAGCTTTCTTT	CASNAGGAPTEAFF
NA	NA	TRBJ1-3	TRBV5-1	TGCGCCAGCAGCTCCACTGGAAACACCATATATTTT	CASSSTGNTIYF
once	TRBD2	TRBJ2-4	TRBV2	TGTGCCAGCAGTGAAGATACTGGGAGCGGGAAGATAGCCAAAAACATTCAGTACTTC	CASSEDTGSGKIAKNIQYF
NA	NA	TRBJ1-2	TRBV9	TGTGCCAGCAGCGCAGACAGTAAAGGAGGCTACACCTTC	CASSADSKGGYTF
NA	NA	TRBJ2-3	TRBV19	TGTGCCAGTAGTATCCCAAACACAGTGCCAGATACGCAGTATTTT	CASSIPNTVPDTQYF
NA	TRBD1	TRBJ1-2	TRBV7-9	TGTGCCAGCAGCCGACAGGGGGCGATGAGGTATGGCTACACCTTC	CASSRQGAMRYGYTF
NA	NA	TRBJ1-4	TRBV14	TGTGCCAGCAGCCCCTCCCTCGGGGGGAGCGGTGAAAAACTGTTTTTT	CASSPSLGGSGEKLFF
once	NA	TRBJ1-2	TRBV6-2/TRBV6-3	TGTGCCAGCAGTTACGGCGGGCAGGGGAACTATGGCTACACCTTC	CASSYGGQGNYGYTF
NA	NA	TRBJ1-4	TRBV9	TGTGCCAGCAGCGTAGGTCGGGGGGCGGTTGAAAAACTGTTTTTT	CASSVGRGAVEKLFF
NA	NA	TRBJ2-1	TRBV11-3	TGTGCCAGCAGCTCCAGGGGACGGTACAATGAGCAGTTCTTC	CASSSRGRYNEQFF
NA	NA	TRBJ2-6	TRBV3-1/TRBV3-2	TGTGCCAGCACTTCGGGATTTTTCGTCTCTGGGGCCAACGTCCTGACTTTC	CASTSGFFVSGANVLTF
once	TRBD1	TRBJ1-2	TRBV5-1	TGCGCCAGCAGCGTACAGGGGGAGGTCTATGGCTACACCTTC	CASSVQGEVYGYTF
many	TRBD1	TRBJ2-1	TRBV27	TGTGCCAGCAGCCCCGATTTGACCGGGACAGGGCTGCGGGAGCAGTTCTTC	CASSPDLTGTGLREQFF
NA	NA	TRBJ2-3	TRBV28	TGTGCCAGCAGTAGAGGAAGTAAAACAGATACGCAGTATTTT	CASSRGSKTDTQYF
once	TRBD2	TRBJ2-1	TRBV4-3	TGCGCCAGCAGCCAAGAGATTGGGACTAGTGGTTGGGATGAGCAGTTCTTC	CASSQEIGTSGWDEQFF
NA	TRBD2	TRBJ2-3	TRBV5-4	TGTGCCAGCAGCTTTAGCGGGAAAGGGACAGATACGCAGTATTTT	CASSFSGKGTDTQYF
NA	NA	TRBJ2-2	TRBV7-7	TGTGCTAGCAGCCCCCGACGTGGAGGGGTCCTAACGAACACCGGGGAGCTGTTTTTT	CASSPRRGGVLTNTGELFF
NA	TRBD1	TRBJ2-7	TRBV5-4	TGTGCCAGCAGCTTAAAGACAGGGAGCTACGAGCAGTACTTC	CASSLKTGSYEQYF
NA	NA	TRBJ1-1	TRBV5-1	TGCGCCAGCAGCGCAGCGGGCGGGTTTTTGAACACTGAAGCTTTCTTT	CASSAAGGFLNTEAFF
NA	TRBD1	TRBJ2-7	TRBV27	TGTGCCAGCAGTCCGGACAGGGGGGCCTACGAGCAGTACTTC	CASSPDRGAYEQYF
NA	TRBD1	TRBJ2-1	TRBV5-1	TGCGCCAGCAGCTTGGCGACAGGGTCCTACAATGAGCAGTTCTTC	CASSLATGSYNEQFF
NA	NA	TRBJ2-4	TRBV28	TGTGCCAGCAGTCCGACCGGGGTTGCCAAAAACATTCAGTACTTC	CASSPTGVAKNIQYF
NA	NA	TRBJ1-2	TRBV30	TGTGCCTGGAGTGTAATGACAGGCAAGGGAGATTATGGCTACACCTTC	CAWSVMTGKGDYGYTF
NA	TRBD1	TRBJ1-2	TRBV7-9	TGTGCCAGCAGCTTACCAGGGGGCCATGGCTACACCTTC	CASSLPGGHGYTF
NA	NA	TRBJ2-5	TRBV6-1	TGTGCCAGCAGTGAGGGGGCCGGACAGAGTAGGACCCAGTACTTC	CASSEGAGQSRTQYF
few	NA	TRBJ2-6	TRBV5-1	TGCGCCAGCAGCTCGACAGGTTTGTTCTCTGGGGCCAACGTCCTGACTTTC	CASSSTGLFSGANVLTF
NA	TRBD1	TRBJ2-7	TRBV7-7	TGTGCTAGCAGCTTAGAGGGACAGGGCTCCTACGAGCAGTACTTC	CASSLEGQGSYEQYF
NA	TRBD2	TRBJ2-1	TRBV30	TGTGCCGGGCACACTAGCGGGAGGGGGGATGAGCAGTTCTTC	CAGHTSGRGDEQFF
NA	TRBD1	TRBJ2-2	TRBV7-3	TGTGCCAGCAGCCGCACCCAGGGACAGGGTAACACCGGGGAGCTGTTTTTT	CASSRTQGQGNTGELFF
NA	NA	TRBJ2-2	TRBV5-4	TGTGCCAGCAGCTTGGGACAGGAGAACACCGGGGAGCTGTTTTTT	CASSLGQENTGELFF
once	TRBD1	TRBJ1-2	TRBV11-1	TGTGCCAGCAGGGCGGGACAGGCGAGTGGCTACACCTTC	CASRAGQASGYTF
NA	NA	TRBJ1-1	TRBV24-1	TGTGCCACCAGTGATACGACAGGGAACACTGAAGCTTTCTTT	CATSDTTGNTEAFF
NA	NA	TRBJ2-2	TRBV2	TGTGCCAGCAGGAAGGGAGTAAACACCGGGGAGCTGTTTTTT	CASRKGVNTGELFF
NA	NA	TRBJ1-1	TRBV2	TGTGCCAGCAGTGCTCTCGACAGATCTGAAGCTTTCTTT	CASSALDRSEAFF
NA	TRBD2	TRBJ2-3	TRBV5-1	TGCGCCAGCAGCTTGAGGGGTACTAGCGGGAGTGGTGGAGATACGCAGTATTTT	CASSLRGTSGSGGDTQYF
NA	TRBD1	TRBJ1-1	TRBV9	TGTGCCAGCAGCTCCGGGACAGAAGGAACTGAAGCTTTCTTT	CASSSGTEGTEAFF
NA	TRBD1	TRBJ1-2	TRBV6-5	TGTGCCAGCAGATACGGGGACAGGGGGCGCGATGGCTACACCTTC	CASRYGDRGRDGYTF
NA	NA	TRBJ2-4	TRBV30	TGTGCCTGGAGTGCGGGTGCCAAAAACATTCAGTACTTC	CAWSAGAKNIQYF
NA	NA	TRBJ2-2	TRBV7-9	TGTGCCAGCAGCTCCGGGACTCGTGTTTTTTTT	CASSSGTRVFF
NA	NA	TRBJ1-1	TRBV28	TGTGCCAGCAGTCCGACACGTAACACTGAAGCTTTCTTT	CASSPTRNTEAFF
NA	TRBD1	TRBJ2-1	TRBV19	TGTGCCAGTAGTAGGGACAGGGGTTACAATGAGCAGTTCTTC	CASSRDRGYNEQFF
NA	TRBD1	TRBJ1-5	TRBV19	TGTGCCAGTAGTCCGGGGACAGATATCAATCCCCAGCATTTT	CASSPGTDINPQHF
NA	NA	TRBJ2-3	TRBV7-2	TGTGCCAGCAGCTTATCCGTCACAGATACGCAGTATTTT	CASSLSVTDTQYF
once	TRBD1	TRBJ2-7	TRBV2	TGTGCCAGCAGTGGGGGGACAGGGAAGTACTTC	CASSGGTGKYF
NA	NA	TRBJ2-1	TRBV28	TGTGCCAGCAGTTTACAAGCGGGCCCCTACAATGAGCAGTTCTTC	CASSLQAGPYNEQFF
NA	TRBD1	TRBJ1-5	TRBV10-3	TGTGCCATCAGTGAGGGGACAGGTCGGATTCAGCCCCAGCATTTT	CAISEGTGRIQPQHF
NA	TRBD2	TRBJ2-1	TRBV18	TGTGCCAGCTCACCGCTGATAGCGGGAGATTACAATGAGCAGTTCTTC	CASSPLIAGDYNEQFF